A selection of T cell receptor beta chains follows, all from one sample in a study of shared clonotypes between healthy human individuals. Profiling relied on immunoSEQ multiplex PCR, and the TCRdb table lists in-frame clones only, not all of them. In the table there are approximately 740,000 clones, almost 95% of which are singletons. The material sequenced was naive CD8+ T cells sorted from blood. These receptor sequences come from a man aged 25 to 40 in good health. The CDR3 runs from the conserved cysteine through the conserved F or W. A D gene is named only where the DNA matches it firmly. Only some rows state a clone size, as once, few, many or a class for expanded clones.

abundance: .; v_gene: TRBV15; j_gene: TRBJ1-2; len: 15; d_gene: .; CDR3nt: TGTGCCACCAGCAGAATCGCAGGGACAAACTATGGCTACACCTTC; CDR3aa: CATSRIAGTNYGYTF
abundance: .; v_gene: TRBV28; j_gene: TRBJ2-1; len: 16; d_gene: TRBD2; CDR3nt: TGTGCCAGCAGTCGGTTAGCGGGAGGTTACTACAATGAGCAGTTCTTC; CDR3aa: CASSRLAGGYYNEQFF
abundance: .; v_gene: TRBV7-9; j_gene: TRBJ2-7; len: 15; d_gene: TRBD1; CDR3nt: TGTGCCAGCAGCTTAAGCTCAGGGGGCCCTTACGAGCAGTACTTC; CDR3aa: CASSLSSGGPYEQYF
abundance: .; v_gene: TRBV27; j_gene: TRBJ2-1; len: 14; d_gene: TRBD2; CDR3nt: TGTGCCAGCAGTAACGGCGGGAGTTTCAATGAGCAGTTCTTC; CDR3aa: CASSNGGSFNEQFF
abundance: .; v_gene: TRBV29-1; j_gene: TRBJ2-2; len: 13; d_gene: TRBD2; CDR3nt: TGCAGCGTATCAACCAGCGGGAGCGGGGAGCTGTTTTTT; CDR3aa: CSVSTSGSGELFF
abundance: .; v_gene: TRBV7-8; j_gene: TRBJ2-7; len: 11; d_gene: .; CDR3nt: TGTGCCAGCAGCCAGGGTTGGGGGCAGTACTTC; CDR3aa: CASSQGWGQYF
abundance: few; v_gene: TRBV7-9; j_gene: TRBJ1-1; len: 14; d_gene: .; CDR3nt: TGTGCCAGCAGCTTAGACAGCTTCAGCACTGAAGCTTTCTTT; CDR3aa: CASSLDSFSTEAFF
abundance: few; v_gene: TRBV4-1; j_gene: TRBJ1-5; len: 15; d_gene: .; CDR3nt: TGCGCCAGCAGCCAAGTAGGGGGAGGCAATCAGCCCCAGCATTTT; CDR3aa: CASSQVGGGNQPQHF
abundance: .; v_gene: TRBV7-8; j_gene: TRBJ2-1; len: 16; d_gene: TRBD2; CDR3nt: TGTGCCAGCAGCTTAGGACTAGCGGGAGTATATAGGGAGCAGTTCTTC; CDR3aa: CASSLGLAGVYREQFF
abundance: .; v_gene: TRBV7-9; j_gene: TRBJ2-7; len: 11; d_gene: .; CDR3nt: TGTGCCAGCAGCGCCGGAGACGAGCAGTACTTC; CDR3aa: CASSAGDEQYF
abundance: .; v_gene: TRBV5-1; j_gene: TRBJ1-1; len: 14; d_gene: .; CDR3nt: TGCGCCAGCAGCCCCGACAGGATTTACACTGAAGCTTTCTTT; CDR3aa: CASSPDRIYTEAFF
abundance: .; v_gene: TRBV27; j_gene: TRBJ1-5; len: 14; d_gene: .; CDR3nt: TGTGCCAGCAGTTCCCGCGAAGGGCCCTGGCCCCAGCATTTT; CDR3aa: CASSSREGPWPQHF
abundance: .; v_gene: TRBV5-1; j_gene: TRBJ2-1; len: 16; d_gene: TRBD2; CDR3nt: TGCGCCAGCAGCCTACTAGCGGGAGGGCCGGGCAATGAGCAGTTCTTC; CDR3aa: CASSLLAGGPGNEQFF
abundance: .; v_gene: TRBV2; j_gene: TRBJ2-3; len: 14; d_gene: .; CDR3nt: TGTGCCAGCAGTGATTCGGGTGGCACAGATACGCAGTATTTT; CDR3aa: CASSDSGGTDTQYF
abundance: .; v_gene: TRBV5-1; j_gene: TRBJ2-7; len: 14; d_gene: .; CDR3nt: TGCGCCAGCAGCTGGAAAAGGAGCTCCTACGAGCAGTACTTC; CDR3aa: CASSWKRSSYEQYF
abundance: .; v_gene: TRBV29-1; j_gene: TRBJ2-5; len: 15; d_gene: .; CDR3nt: TGCAGCGCTGATGAAATAGGAAGGGAGAGTGAGACCCAGTACTTC; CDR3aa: CSADEIGRESETQYF